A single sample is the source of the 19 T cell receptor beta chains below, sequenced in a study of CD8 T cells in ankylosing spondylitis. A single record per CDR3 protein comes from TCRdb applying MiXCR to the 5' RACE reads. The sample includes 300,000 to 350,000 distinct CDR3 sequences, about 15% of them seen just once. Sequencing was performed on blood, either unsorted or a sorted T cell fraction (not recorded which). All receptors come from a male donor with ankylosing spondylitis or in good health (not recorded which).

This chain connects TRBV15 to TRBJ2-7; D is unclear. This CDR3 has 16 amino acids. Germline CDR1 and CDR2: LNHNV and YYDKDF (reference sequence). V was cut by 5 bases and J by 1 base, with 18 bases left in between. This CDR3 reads CATSRRPTTLSYEQYF. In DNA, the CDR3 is TGTGCCACCAGCCGACGACCGACAACACTATCCTACGAGCAGTACTTC.

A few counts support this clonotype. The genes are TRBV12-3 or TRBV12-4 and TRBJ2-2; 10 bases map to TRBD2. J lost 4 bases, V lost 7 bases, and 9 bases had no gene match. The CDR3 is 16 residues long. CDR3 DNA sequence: TGTGCCAGCAAAGGAGCGGGGGGGCAGAGCACCGGGGAGCTGTTTTTT. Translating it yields CASKGAGGQSTGELFF.

The DNA of the CDR3 is TGTGCCAGCAGTTCTTGGCGGACAGGGTTGAAAGATGAGCAGTTCTTC. Encoded protein: CASSSWRTGLKDEQFF. The genes are TRBV11-2 and TRBJ2-1, with 8 positions matching TRBD1. Germline V gene sequence: CDR1 SGHAT, CDR2 FQNNGV. After removal of 6 bases from V and 8 bases from J, the junction contained 15 bases not matched to a gene. This CDR3 spans 16 amino acids. Filled out from reference TRBV11-2 and TRBJ2-1, the complete variable domain reads EAGVAQSPRYKIIEKRQSVAFWCNPISGHATLYWYQQILGQGPKLLIQFQNNGVVDDSQLPKDRFSAERLKGVDSTLKIQPAKLEDSAVYLCASSSWRTGLKDEQFFGPGTRLTVL.

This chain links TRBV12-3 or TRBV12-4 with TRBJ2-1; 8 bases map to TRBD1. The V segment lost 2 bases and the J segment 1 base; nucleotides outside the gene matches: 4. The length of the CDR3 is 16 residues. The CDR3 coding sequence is TGTGCCAGCAGTTTAAGCCAGGGGGCGTCCTACAATGAGCAGTTCTTC. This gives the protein CASSLSQGASYNEQFF.

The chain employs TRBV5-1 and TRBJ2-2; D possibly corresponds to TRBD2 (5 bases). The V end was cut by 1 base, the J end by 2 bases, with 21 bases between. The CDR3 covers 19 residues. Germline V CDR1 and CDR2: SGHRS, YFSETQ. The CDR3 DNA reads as TGCGCCAGCAGCTTGTGGCCCCCCTTTTCCGGGGTAAACACCGGGGAGCTGTTTTTT. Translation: CASSLWPPFSGVNTGELFF. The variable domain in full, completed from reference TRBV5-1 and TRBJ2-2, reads KAGVTQTPRYLIKTRGQQVTLSCSPISGHRSVSWYQQTPGQGLQFLFEYFSETQRNKGNFPGRFSGRQFSNSRSEMNVSTLELGDSALYLCASSLWPPFSGVNTGELFFGEGSRLTVL.

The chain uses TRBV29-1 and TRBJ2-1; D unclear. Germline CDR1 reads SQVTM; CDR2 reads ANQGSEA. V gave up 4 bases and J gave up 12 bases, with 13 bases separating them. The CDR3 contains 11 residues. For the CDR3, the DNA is TGCAGCGTTGTTGCGTTTTCTGTGCAGTTCTTC. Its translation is CSVVAFSVQFF.

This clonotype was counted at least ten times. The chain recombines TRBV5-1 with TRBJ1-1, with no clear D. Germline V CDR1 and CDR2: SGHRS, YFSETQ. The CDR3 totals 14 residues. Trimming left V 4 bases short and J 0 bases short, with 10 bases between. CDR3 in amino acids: CASSSDTMNTEAFF. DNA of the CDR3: TGCGCCAGCAGCAGCGACACCATGAACACTGAAGCTTTCTTT.

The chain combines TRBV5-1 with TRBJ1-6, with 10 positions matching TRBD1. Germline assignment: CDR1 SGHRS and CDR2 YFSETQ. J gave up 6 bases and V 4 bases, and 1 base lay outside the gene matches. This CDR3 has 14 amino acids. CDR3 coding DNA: TGCGCCAGCAGCCGGGACAGGGGTAATTCACCCCTCCACTTT. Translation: CASSRDRGNSPLHF.

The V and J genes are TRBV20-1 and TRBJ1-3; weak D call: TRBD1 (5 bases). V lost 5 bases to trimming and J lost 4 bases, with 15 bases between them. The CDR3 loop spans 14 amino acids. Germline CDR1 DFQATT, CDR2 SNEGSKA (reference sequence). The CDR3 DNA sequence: TGCAGTGCTCCCGGGTGGGGCGAAGGAAACACCATATATTTT. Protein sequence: CSAPGWGEGNTIYF.

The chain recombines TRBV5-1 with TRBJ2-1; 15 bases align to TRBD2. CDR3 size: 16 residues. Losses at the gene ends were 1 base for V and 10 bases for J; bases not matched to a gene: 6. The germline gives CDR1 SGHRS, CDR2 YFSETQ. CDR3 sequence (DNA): TGCGCCAGCAGCTTGCAGGGGACTAGCGGGGGGAAAGAGCAGTTCTTC. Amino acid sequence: CASSLQGTSGGKEQFF.

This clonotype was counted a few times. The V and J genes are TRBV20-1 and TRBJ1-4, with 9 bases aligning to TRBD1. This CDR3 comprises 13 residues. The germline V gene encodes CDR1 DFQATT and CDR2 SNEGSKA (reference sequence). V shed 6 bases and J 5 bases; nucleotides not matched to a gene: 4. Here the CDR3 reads CSAGGQGNEKLFF. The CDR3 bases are TGCAGTGCCGGGGGACAGGGAAATGAAAAACTGTTTTTT.

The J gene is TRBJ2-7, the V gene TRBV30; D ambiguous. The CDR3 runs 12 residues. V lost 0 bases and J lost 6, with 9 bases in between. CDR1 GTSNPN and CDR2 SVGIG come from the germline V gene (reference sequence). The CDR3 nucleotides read TGTGCCTGGAGTGTTAGCTGGGGCGAGCAGTACTTC. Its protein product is CAWSVSWGEQYF. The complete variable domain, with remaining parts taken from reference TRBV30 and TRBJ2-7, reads SQTIHQWPATLVQPVGSPLSLECTVEGTSNPNLYWYRQAAGRGLQLLFYSVGIGQISSEVPQNLSASRPQDRQFILSSKKLLLSDSGFYLCAWSVSWGEQYFGPGTRLTVT.

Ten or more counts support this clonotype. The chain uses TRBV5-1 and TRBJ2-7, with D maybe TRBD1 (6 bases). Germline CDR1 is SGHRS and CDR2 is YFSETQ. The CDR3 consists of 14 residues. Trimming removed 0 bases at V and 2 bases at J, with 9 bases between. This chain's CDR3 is CASSLDGQTYEQYF. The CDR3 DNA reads TGCGCCAGCAGCTTGGATGGACAGACCTACGAGCAGTACTTC.

The CDR3 nucleotides are TGTGCCAGCAAAGCGGGACTCCATACGCAGTATTTT. The encoded protein is CASKAGLHTQYF. The rearrangement joins TRBV12-3 or TRBV12-4 to TRBJ2-3; 7 nucleotides agree with TRBD2. The trim removed 7 bases at V and 7 bases at J, leaving 5 bases unmatched. The CDR3 consists of 12 residues.

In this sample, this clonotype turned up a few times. The CDR3: CAISEYAGSGANVLTF. The CDR3 nucleotides are TGTGCCATCAGTGAGTATGCGGGCTCTGGGGCCAACGTCCTGACTTTC. The gene calls are TRBV10-3 and TRBJ2-6; maybe TRBD2 (5 bases). This CDR3 is 16 amino acids long. The V gene lost 1 base and the J gene lost 0 bases, with 7 bases spanning the gap. Per the germline V gene, CDR1 is ENHRY and CDR2 is SYGVKD.

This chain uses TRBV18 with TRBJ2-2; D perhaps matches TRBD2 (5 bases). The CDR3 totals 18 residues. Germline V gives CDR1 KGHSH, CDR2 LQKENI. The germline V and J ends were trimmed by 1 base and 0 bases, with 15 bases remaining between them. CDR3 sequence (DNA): TGTGCCAGCTCACCACGCGAACTAGACCCCTCGAACACCGGGGAGCTGTTTTTT. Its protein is CASSPRELDPSNTGELFF.

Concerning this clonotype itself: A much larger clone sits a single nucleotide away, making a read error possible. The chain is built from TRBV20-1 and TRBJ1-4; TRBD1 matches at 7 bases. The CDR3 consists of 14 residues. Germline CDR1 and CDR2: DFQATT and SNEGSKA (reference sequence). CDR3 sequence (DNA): TGCAGTGCTGGACCGGGACAGACTAATGGAAAACTGTTTTTT. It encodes CSAGPGQTNGKLFF.

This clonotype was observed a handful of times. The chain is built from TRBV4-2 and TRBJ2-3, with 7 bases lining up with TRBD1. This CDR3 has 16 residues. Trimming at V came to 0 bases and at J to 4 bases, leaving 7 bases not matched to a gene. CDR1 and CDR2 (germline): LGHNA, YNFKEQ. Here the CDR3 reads CASSQDDLTGPDTQYF. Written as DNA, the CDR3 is TGTGCCAGCAGCCAAGACGATTTGACAGGGCCAGATACGCAGTATTTT.

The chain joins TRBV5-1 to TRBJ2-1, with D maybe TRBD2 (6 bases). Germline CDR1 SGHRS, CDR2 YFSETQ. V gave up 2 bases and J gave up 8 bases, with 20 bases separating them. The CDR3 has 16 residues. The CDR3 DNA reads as TGCGCCAGCAGCTTAAATCCGGGACTTCGGTACGATGAGCAGTTCTTC. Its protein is CASSLNPGLRYDEQFF.